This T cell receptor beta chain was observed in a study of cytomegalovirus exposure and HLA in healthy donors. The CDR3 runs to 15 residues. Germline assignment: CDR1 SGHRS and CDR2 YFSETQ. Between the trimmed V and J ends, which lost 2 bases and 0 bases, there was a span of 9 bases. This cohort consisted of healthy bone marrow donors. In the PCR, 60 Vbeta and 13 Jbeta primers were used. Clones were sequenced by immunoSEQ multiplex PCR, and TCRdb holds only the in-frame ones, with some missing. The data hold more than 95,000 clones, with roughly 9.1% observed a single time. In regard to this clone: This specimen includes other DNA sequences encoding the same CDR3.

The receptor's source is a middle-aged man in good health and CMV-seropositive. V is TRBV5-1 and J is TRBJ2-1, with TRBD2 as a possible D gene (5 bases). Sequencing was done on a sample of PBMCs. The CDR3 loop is CASSLSGSSYNEQFF. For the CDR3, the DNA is TGCGCCAGCAGCTTATCGGGAAGCTCCTACAATGAGCAGTTCTTC.